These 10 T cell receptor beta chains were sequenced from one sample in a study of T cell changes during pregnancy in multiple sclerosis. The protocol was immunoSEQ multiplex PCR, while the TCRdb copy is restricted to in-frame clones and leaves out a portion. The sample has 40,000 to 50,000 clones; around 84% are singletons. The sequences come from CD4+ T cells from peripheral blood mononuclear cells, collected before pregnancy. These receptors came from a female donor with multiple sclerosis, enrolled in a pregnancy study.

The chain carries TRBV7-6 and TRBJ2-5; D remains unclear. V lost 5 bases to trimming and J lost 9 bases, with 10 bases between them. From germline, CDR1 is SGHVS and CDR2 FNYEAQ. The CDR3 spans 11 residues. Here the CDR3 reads CASSPEIAQYF. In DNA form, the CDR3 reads TGTGCCAGCAGCCCCGAGATAGCCCAGTACTTC.

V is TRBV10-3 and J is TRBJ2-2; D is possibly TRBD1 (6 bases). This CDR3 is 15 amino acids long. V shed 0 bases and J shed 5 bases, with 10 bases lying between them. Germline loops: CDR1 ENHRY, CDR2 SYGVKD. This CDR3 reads CAISESETGTGELFF. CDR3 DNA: TGTGCCATCAGTGAGTCGGAGACAGGTACCGGGGAGCTGTTTTTT.

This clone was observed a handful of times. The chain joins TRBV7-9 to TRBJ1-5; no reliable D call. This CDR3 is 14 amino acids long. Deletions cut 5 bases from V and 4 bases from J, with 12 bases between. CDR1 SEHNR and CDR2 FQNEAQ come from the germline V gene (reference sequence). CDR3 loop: CASSPGSGNQPQHF. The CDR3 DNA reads TGTGCCAGCAGCCCCGGGAGTGGGAATCAGCCCCAGCATTTT.

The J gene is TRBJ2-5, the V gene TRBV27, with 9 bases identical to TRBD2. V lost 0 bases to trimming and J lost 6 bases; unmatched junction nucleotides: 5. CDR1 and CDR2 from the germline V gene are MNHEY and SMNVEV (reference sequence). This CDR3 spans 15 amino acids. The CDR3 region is CASSLSSGGPKTQYF. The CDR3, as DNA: TGTGCCAGCAGTTTATCAAGCGGGGGGCCGAAGACCCAGTACTTC.

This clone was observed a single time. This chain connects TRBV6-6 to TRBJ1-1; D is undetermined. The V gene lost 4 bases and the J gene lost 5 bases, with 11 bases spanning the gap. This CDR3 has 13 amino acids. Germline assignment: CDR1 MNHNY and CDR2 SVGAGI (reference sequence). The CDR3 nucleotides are TGTGCCAGCAGTTCGGGAGAAACAACTGAAGCTTTCTTT. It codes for CASSSGETTEAFF.

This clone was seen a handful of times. The CDR3 spells CASSSQYTEAFF. The DNA for the CDR3 is TGTGCCAGTAGTTCACAGTACACTGAAGCTTTCTTT. The chain carries TRBV19 and TRBJ1-1; D not certain. This CDR3 comprises 12 residues. V lost 5 bases and J lost 3, with 7 bases in between. Germline V gives CDR1 LNHDA, CDR2 SQIVND (reference sequence). Based on the CDR3 plus reference TRBV19 and TRBJ1-1, the full variable domain is DGGITQSPKYLFRKEGQNVTLSCEQNLNHDAMYWYRQDPGQGLRLIYYSQIVNDFQKGDIAEGYSVSREKKESFPLTVTSAQKNPTAFYLCASSSQYTEAFFGQGTRLTVV.

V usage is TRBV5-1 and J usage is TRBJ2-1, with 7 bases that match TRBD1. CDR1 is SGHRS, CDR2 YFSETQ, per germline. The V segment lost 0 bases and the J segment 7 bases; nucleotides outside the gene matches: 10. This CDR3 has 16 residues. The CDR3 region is CASSLVSGQRLNEQFF. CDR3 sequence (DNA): TGCGCCAGCAGCTTGGTTTCGGGACAGAGGTTAAATGAGCAGTTCTTC.

Here the CDR3 reads CASSELGQGSYEQYF. CDR3 nucleotides: TGTGCCAGTAGTGAATTGGGACAGGGGTCCTACGAGCAGTACTTC. The genes are TRBV19 and TRBJ2-7; TRBD1 matches 10 bases. V shed 5 bases and J 1 base; nucleotides not matched to a gene: 5. The CDR3 contains 15 residues. Per germline, CDR1 LNHDA and CDR2 SQIVND (reference sequence).

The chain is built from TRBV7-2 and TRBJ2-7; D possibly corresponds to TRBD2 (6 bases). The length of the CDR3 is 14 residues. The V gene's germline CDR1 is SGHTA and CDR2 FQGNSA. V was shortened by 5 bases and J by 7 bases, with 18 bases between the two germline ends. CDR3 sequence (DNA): TGTGCCAGCAGCCAAAAACTAGGGGACTTGGAGCAGTACTTC. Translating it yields CASSQKLGDLEQYF.

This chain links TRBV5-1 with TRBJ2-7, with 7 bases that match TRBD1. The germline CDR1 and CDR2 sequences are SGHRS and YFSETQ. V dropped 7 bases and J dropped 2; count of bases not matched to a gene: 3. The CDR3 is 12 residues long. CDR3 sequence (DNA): TGCGCCAGCGGCCAGGGGGCCTACGAGCAGTACTTC. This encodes CASGQGAYEQYF.